These T cell receptor beta chains were read from a single sample in a study of blood T cell repertoires in COVID-19. Method: immunoSEQ multiplex PCR; TCRdb's copy keeps in-frame clones and lacks some. This table has roughly 150,000 clones, over 90% appearing once. What was sequenced was peripheral blood. These receptors came from a woman aged 55-69 years with COVID-19, enrolled during active disease. Both conserved end residues are part of each CDR3. The D gene is left open where the match is weak. Where a row states a size, it is once, few, many or the class of an expanded clone; other rows omit it.

d_gene	abundance	j_gene	v_gene	CDR3aa	CDR3nt
NA	NA	TRBJ2-6	TRBV6-2/TRBV6-3	CASSPQGAEGANVLTF	TGTGCCAGCAGCCCACAGGGAGCGGAAGGGGCCAACGTCCTGACTTTC
TRBD1	NA	TRBJ1-6	TRBV5-6	CASSLEGTDYNSPLHF	TGTGCCAGCAGCTTGGAGGGGACAGACTATAATTCACCCCTCCACTTT
TRBD2	NA	TRBJ2-5	TRBV7-7	CASSKGLAGGETQYF	TGTGCTAGCAGCAAGGGACTAGCGGGGGGGGAGACCCAGTACTTC
NA	NA	TRBJ2-4	TRBV5-1	CASSLSQGRENIQYF	TGCGCCAGCAGCTTGAGTCAGGGGCGAGAAAACATTCAGTACTTC
NA	NA	TRBJ1-1	TRBV6-5	CASSYARQLNTEAFF	TGTGCCAGCAGTTACGCGAGACAGTTGAACACTGAAGCTTTCTTT
TRBD1	NA	TRBJ1-6	TRBV2	CAGGQETNSPLHF	TGTGCCGGCGGACAGGAGACCAATTCACCCCTCCACTTT
NA	NA	TRBJ1-6	TRBV11-2	CASSLARSNSPLHF	TGTGCCAGCAGCTTAGCCAGGTCAAATTCACCCCTCCACTTT
NA	NA	TRBJ1-2	TRBV1	CTSSQDEYEGTAINYGHTF	TGCACCAGCAGCCAAGATGAGTATGAGGGGACAGCGATAAACTATGGCCACACCTTC
TRBD1	NA	TRBJ1-1	TRBV6-2/TRBV6-3	CASSRTDRVKREAFF	TGTGCCAGCAGCCGCACAGACAGGGTAAAAAGGGAAGCTTTCTTT
TRBD1	NA	TRBJ1-4	TRBV29-1	CSGIETGATNEKLFF	TGCAGCGGGATCGAAACAGGGGCAACTAATGAAAAACTGTTTTTT
NA	NA	TRBJ2-1	TRBV27	CASTRDNEQFF	TGTGCCAGCACCCGGGACAATGAGCAGTTCTTC
TRBD1	NA	TRBJ1-4	TRBV5-1	CASSSGTGNEKLFF	TGCGCCAGCAGCTCCGGGACAGGGAATGAAAAACTGTTTTTT
TRBD2	once	TRBJ2-3	TRBV9	CASSFEEKLAGGITDTQYF	TGTGCCAGCAGCTTTGAAGAAAAATTAGCGGGGGGCATCACAGATACGCAGTATTTT
NA	NA	TRBJ1-1	TRBV7-9	CASSKSPTGGNTEAFF	TGTGCCAGCAGCAAAAGCCCCACCGGGGGTAACACTGAAGCTTTCTTT
NA	once	TRBJ1-3	TRBV15	CATSRIGSGNTIYF	TGTGCCACCAGCAGGATCGGCTCTGGAAACACCATATATTTT
TRBD1	once	TRBJ1-6	TRBV18	CASSPQGAGSPLHF	TGTGCCAGCTCACCACAGGGGGCCGGTTCACCCCTCCACTTT
NA	NA	TRBJ1-1	TRBV9	CASSVEGAEAFF	TGTGCCAGCAGCGTAGAAGGGGCTGAAGCTTTCTTT
NA	NA	TRBJ1-2	TRBV7-9	CASSPGLGVVYGYTF	TGTGCCAGCAGCCCCGGCTTAGGGGTTGTCTATGGCTACACCTTC
NA	once	TRBJ1-4	TRBV10-3	CAISESDRETYHDEKLFF	TGTGCCATCAGTGAGTCGGATAGGGAGACGTATCATGATGAAAAACTGTTTTTT
NA	NA	TRBJ2-1	TRBV30	CAWSVGQRSKSEQFF	TGTGCCTGGAGTGTGGGACAAAGAAGTAAGAGTGAGCAGTTCTTC
TRBD2	NA	TRBJ2-7	TRBV5-1	CASSSGTSGVYEQYF	TGCGCCAGCAGCTCCGGGACTAGCGGGGTCTACGAGCAGTACTTC
NA	NA	TRBJ2-7	TRBV6-5	CASSYSRAAYEQYF	TGTGCCAGCAGTTACTCGAGGGCAGCCTACGAGCAGTACTTC
NA	NA	TRBJ1-1	TRBV6-4	CASSWDMNTEAFF	TGTGCCAGCAGCTGGGACATGAACACTGAAGCTTTCTTT
NA	NA	TRBJ1-5	TRBV18	CASSNGNLLVRQPQHF	TGTGCCAGCTCAAACGGGAACCTTTTGGTCAGGCAGCCCCAGCATTTT
TRBD1	NA	TRBJ1-2	TRBV5-1	CASSFGTGAGYTF	TGCGCCAGCAGCTTTGGGACAGGGGCTGGCTACACCTTC
NA	NA	TRBJ2-1	TRBV7-2	CASSLMVRRGNEQFF	TGTGCCAGCAGCTTAATGGTTAGGAGGGGAAATGAGCAGTTCTTC
TRBD1	NA	TRBJ2-7	TRBV18	CASSPRIGTGEYEQYF	TGTGCCAGCTCACCAAGGATTGGGACAGGGGAGTACGAGCAGTACTTC
TRBD1	few	TRBJ1-2	TRBV5-6	CASSPNWDSLYLF	TGTGCCAGCAGTCCTAACTGGGACAGCCTATACCTCTTC
TRBD1	NA	TRBJ1-2	TRBV7-3	CASSPGTGEGYTF	TGTGCCAGCAGCCCCGGGACAGGGGAAGGCTACACCTTC
NA	once	TRBJ2-5	TRBV5-4	CASSWRFSAGRAETQYF	TGTGCCAGCAGCTGGAGGTTCTCGGCGGGACGCGCAGAGACCCAGTACTTC
NA	NA	TRBJ2-2	TRBV20-1	CSASRGPPGTGELFF	TGCAGTGCTAGTAGAGGTCCCCCCGGGACCGGGGAGCTGTTTTTT
TRBD1	NA	TRBJ2-5	TRBV24-1	CATSDVGQGKETQYF	TGTGCCACCAGTGATGTTGGACAGGGGAAAGAGACCCAGTACTTC
TRBD1	NA	TRBJ2-7	TRBV11-2	CASSLAVTGVYEQYF	TGTGCCAGCAGCTTAGCAGTGACAGGGGTCTACGAGCAGTACTTC
NA	once	TRBJ2-2	TRBV7-3	CASSFRQYTGELFF	TGTGCCAGCAGCTTCCGACAGTACACCGGGGAGCTGTTTTTT
NA	once	TRBJ2-3	TRBV5-1	CASSLGRGRTDTQYF	TGCGCCAGCAGCTTGGGGCGGGGACGCACAGATACGCAGTATTTT
NA	NA	TRBJ2-7	TRBV19	CASSMASRSYEQYF	TGTGCCAGTAGTATGGCTAGCAGATCCTACGAGCAGTACTTC
NA	many	TRBJ1-5	TRBV19	CASSMQGLGQPQHF	TGTGCCAGTAGTATGCAGGGGTTAGGGCAGCCCCAGCATTTT
NA	NA	TRBJ1-1	TRBV6-2/TRBV6-3	CASSYGRGPLQNTEAFF	TGTGCCAGCAGTTACGGAAGGGGCCCTCTTCAAAACACTGAAGCTTTCTTT
TRBD2	NA	TRBJ2-3	TRBV7-2	CASSFPDGGGAIDTQYF	TGTGCCAGCAGCTTCCCCGACGGCGGGGGGGCTATAGATACGCAGTATTTT
NA	NA	TRBJ1-1	TRBV10-2	CASSGQAKDTEAFF	TGCGCCAGCAGTGGTCAGGCAAAGGACACTGAAGCTTTCTTT
TRBD1	NA	TRBJ1-5	TRBV18	CASSPVATGPGYSNQPQHF	TGTGCCAGCTCACCAGTGGCGACAGGGCCCGGATATAGCAATCAGCCCCAGCATTTT
NA	NA	TRBJ2-7	TRBV7-6	CASSTNSESIDEQYF	TGTGCCAGCAGCACTAATTCTGAGTCAATTGACGAGCAGTACTTC
TRBD2	NA	TRBJ2-5	TRBV7-2	CASSYLRRGGQETQYF	TGTGCCAGCAGCTACCTCAGGCGGGGGGGCCAAGAGACCCAGTACTTC
TRBD1	NA	TRBJ1-5	TRBV7-8	CASSRSAGQINQPQHF	TGTGCCAGCAGCCGTTCTGCGGGACAGATAAATCAGCCCCAGCATTTT
TRBD1	NA	TRBJ1-1	TRBV15	CATSRLRQGRNTEAFF	TGTGCCACCAGCAGACTGCGACAGGGAAGGAACACTGAAGCTTTCTTT
NA	NA	TRBJ2-7	TRBV19	CASLDRLLPGGEQYF	TGTGCCAGCCTGGACAGGTTACTGCCCGGGGGCGAGCAGTACTTC
TRBD1	once	TRBJ2-2	TRBV10-3	CAISRDRVRVDTGELFF	TGTGCCATCAGTCGGGACAGGGTTAGGGTGGACACCGGGGAGCTGTTTTTT
NA	NA	TRBJ2-7	TRBV18	CASSPRANSYEQYF	TGTGCCAGCTCACCACGGGCGAACTCCTACGAGCAGTACTTC
TRBD1	NA	TRBJ1-1	TRBV10-3	CASSGTGFDTEAFF	TGTGCCTCCTCCGGGACAGGGTTTGACACTGAAGCTTTCTTT